This TCR beta chain stems from a study of blood T cells in healthy people across ages. For the second PCR, which ran for about 7 to 11 cycles, a sample-barcoded 5' primer and a J-beta primer mix were used. TCRdb passed the 5' RACE reads through MiXCR, listing each CDR3 protein once. In the table there are 780,000 or so distinct CDR3 sequences, roughly three fifths of which are singletons. Study-level results: The study regarded diversity estimates from one million T cells as underestimates.

The CDR3 runs to 15 residues. Germline V gives CDR1 SNHLY, CDR2 FYNNEI. As regards this clonotype: Its antigen is as yet unknown.

Input material: blood. This sequence joins TRBV2 and TRBJ2-4, with D possibly TRBD2 on 6 matching bases. The J call could be wrong; TRBJ2-7 is a better fit for the DNA end. The clonotype comes from a man aged 40-50 years in good health. CDR3: CASIRAGRGLYEQYF. In DNA form, the CDR3 reads TGTGCCAGCATTAGAGCGGGCAGAGGGTTATACGAGCAGTACTTC.